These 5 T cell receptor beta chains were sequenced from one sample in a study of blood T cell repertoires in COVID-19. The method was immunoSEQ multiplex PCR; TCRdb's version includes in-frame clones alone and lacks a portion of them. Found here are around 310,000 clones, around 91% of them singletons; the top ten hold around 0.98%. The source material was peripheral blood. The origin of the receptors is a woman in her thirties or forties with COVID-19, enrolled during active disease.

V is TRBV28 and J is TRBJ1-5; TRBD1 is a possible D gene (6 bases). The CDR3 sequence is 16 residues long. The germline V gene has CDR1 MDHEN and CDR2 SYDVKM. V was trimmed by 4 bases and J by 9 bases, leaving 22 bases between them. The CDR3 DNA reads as TGTGCCAGCAGTTCCCTTCGGACAGAACTATCAATGCCCCAGCATTTT. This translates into CASSSLRTELSMPQHF.

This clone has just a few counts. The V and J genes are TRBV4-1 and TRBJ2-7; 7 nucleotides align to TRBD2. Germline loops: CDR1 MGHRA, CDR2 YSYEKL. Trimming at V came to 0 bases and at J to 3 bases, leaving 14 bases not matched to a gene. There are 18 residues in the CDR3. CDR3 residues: CASSQESAGEGLLYEQYF. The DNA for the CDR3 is TGCGCCAGCAGCCAAGAGTCCGCGGGGGAGGGATTGCTCTACGAGCAGTACTTC.

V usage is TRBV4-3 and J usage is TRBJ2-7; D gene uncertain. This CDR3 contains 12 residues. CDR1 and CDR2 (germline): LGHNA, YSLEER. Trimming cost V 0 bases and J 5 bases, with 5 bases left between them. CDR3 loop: CASSQDRHEQYF. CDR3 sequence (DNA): TGCGCCAGCAGCCAAGACAGGCACGAGCAGTACTTC.

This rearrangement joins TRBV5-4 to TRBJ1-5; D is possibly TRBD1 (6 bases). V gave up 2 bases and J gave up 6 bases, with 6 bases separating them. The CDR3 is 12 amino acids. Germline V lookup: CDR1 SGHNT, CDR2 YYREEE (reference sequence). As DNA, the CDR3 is TGTGCCAGCAGCTTACAGGGTCAGCCCCAGCATTTT. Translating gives CASSLQGQPQHF.

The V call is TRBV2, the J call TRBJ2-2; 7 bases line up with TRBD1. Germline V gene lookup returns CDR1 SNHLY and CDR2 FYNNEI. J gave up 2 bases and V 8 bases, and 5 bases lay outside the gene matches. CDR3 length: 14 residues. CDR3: CASGRDRNTGELFF. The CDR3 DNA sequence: TGTGCCAGCGGTAGGGACAGAAACACCGGGGAGCTGTTTTTT.